These 26 T cell receptor beta chains originate from one sample sequenced in a study of T cell clonality in common variable immunodeficiency. Libraries were prepared by immunoSEQ multiplex PCR; TCRdb keeps only in-frame clonotypes and omits some of them. The specimen has tens of thousands of clones, none found just once. Sequenced material: peripheral blood mononuclear cells. The source is a person aged 18 to 70 in good health.

This clone appeared many times. The missing CDR3 end, 3 residues past where the read stops, is filled in from the germline J gene. The rearrangement joins TRBV4-2 to TRBJ2-3; 15 nucleotides agree with TRBD2. This CDR3 comprises 17 residues. Germline-derived CDR1 and CDR2 are LGHNA and YNFKEQ. V lost 1 base, J lost 6 bases, and 5 bases stayed unmatched. Partial CDR3 DNA: TGTGCCAGCAGCCAAGGGACTAGCGGGGGGGCCATGGATACG. Translated: CASSQGTSGGAMDT. The entire CDR3 sequence reads CASSQGTSGGAMDTQYF.

This clone was counted ten times or more. The CDR3 sequence is CASSEYPDSSYNEQFF. CDR3 DNA, as far as it was read: TGTGCCAGCAGTGAATACCCGGACAGCTCCTACAATGAG. The rearrangement links TRBV6-1 to TRBJ2-1; TRBD1 might be the D (6 bases). Coverage ceases 3 residues before the CDR3 finishes, and the germline J gene fills in the end. V was pared by 2 bases and J by 0 bases, with 11 bases between. This CDR3 spans 16 amino acids. CDR1 is MNHNS and CDR2 is SASEGT in the germline V gene.

This clone was counted at least ten times. The read falls 3 residues short of the CDR3 end, and the missing part is taken from the germline J gene. The rearrangement uses TRBV20-1 and TRBJ1-1; maybe TRBD1 (5 bases). Trimming took 3 bases from V and 0 from J, leaving 14 bases between them. The CDR3 sequence is 15 residues long. Germline V gene lookup returns CDR1 DFQATT and CDR2 SNEGSKA (reference sequence). The CDR3 region is CSASEGAPMNTEAFF. The CDR3 DNA, read in part, is TGCAGTGCTAGCGAAGGGGCCCCTATGAACACTGAA.

The sample holds many counts of this clone. The read stops 3 residues short of the end of the CDR3; the missing end is completed from the germline J gene. This sequence joins TRBV30 and TRBJ2-7, with D unresolved. CDR1 is GTSNPN, CDR2 SVGIG, per germline (reference sequence). The CDR3 runs 10 residues. The ends were cut back, 5 bases at V and 3 bases at J, with 5 bases in the middle. CDR3 DNA (partial): TGTGCCTGGGGCATCTACGAG. It codes for CAWGIYE. From start to end, the CDR3 is CAWGIYEQYF.

This clone was recorded many times. The read gets to within 3 residues of the CDR3 end, and the germline J gene fills in the rest. This rearrangement joins TRBV18 to TRBJ1-5; no firm D call. Germline loops: CDR1 KGHSH, CDR2 LQKENI. This CDR3 has 13 amino acids. Deletions cut 3 bases from V and 5 bases from J, with 8 bases between. The CDR3 bases that were read are TGTGCCAGCTCACCCTCCGTCCATCAGCCC. Translated, it gives CASSPSVHQP. The entire CDR3 is CASSPSVHQPQHF.

This clone occurred many times. With the read ending 3 residues before the CDR3 end, the germline J gene is used to fill in that end. V gene TRBV6-2 or TRBV6-3 combines with J gene TRBJ1-6; 9 bases fit TRBD1. V dropped 5 bases and J dropped 8; count of bases not matched to a gene: 10. This CDR3 has 16 amino acids. The germline CDR1 and CDR2 sequences are MNHEY and SVGEGT. The CDR3 bases that were read are TGTGCCAGCAGTACTACTGCACAGGGGGCATATTCACCC. Protein sequence: CASSTTAQGAYSP. Given in full, the CDR3 is CASSTTAQGAYSPLHF.

This clone was seen repeatedly, ten times or more. Read sequence stops 3 residues before the CDR3 end, and the germline J gene provides the missing end. The V gene is TRBV5-1, the J gene TRBJ2-7; possibly TRBD2 for D (8 bases). The V gene's germline CDR1 is SGHRS and CDR2 YFSETQ. The length of the CDR3 is 16 residues. Trimming took 4 bases from V and 6 from J, leaving 23 bases between them. Incomplete CDR3 DNA: TGCGCCAGCAGCCCGGGACAGCGGGGGAATATCATCGAG. It translates to CASSPGQRGNIIE. The complete CDR3 protein is CASSPGQRGNIIEQYF.

The table lists this clone with many counts. The CDR3 extends 3 residues past the end of the read, so its final part is completed from the germline J gene. The chain carries TRBV20-1 and TRBJ2-4; no clear D. Trimming took 3 bases from V and 7 from J, leaving 10 bases between them. CDR3 size: 12 residues. Germline CDR1 DFQATT, CDR2 SNEGSKA (reference sequence). The sequenced part of the CDR3 DNA is TGCAGTGCTAGCCCCCCTAGGAACATT. It codes for CSASPPRNI. The entire CDR3 sequence reads CSASPPRNIQYF.

This clone was picked up a small number of times. The sequence runs out 3 residues before the end of the CDR3; the remainder is reconstructed from the germline J gene. The chain joins TRBV7-6 to TRBJ2-2; no definite D call. This CDR3 spans 15 amino acids. Germline assignment: CDR1 SGHVS and CDR2 FNYEAQ. The sequenced part of the CDR3 DNA is TGTGCCAGCAGCTTAATTATGGGCCATAATTCACCG. Amino acid sequence: CASSLIMGHNSP. The complete CDR3 sequence is CASSLIMGHNSPLFF.

This clone showed up many times. The read halts 3 residues ahead of the CDR3 end, with the missing end drawn from the germline J gene. V and J are TRBV28 and TRBJ2-7; the D is unclear. The CDR3 is made up of 14 amino acids. Germline V gives CDR1 MDHEN, CDR2 SYDVKM. Trimming removed 2 bases at V and 0 bases at J, with 8 bases between. The CDR3 loop is CASSLVGSSYEQYF. The covered CDR3 bases are TGTGCCAGCAGTTTAGTTGGCAGCTCCTACGAG.

This clone was counted at least ten times. With the read ending 3 residues before the CDR3 end, the germline J gene is used to fill in that end. J is TRBJ2-5 and V is TRBV4-1, with TRBD2 matching 7 bases. From germline, CDR1 is MGHRA and CDR2 YSYEKL. The CDR3 spans 18 residues. This chain's CDR3 is CASSQAPSASGTIPTQYF. Partial CDR3 DNA: TGCGCCAGCAGCCAAGCCCCTAGCGCCTCCGGGACTATCCCTACC.

In its sample, this clone was seen a few times. The read stops 3 residues short of the end of the CDR3; the missing end is completed from the germline J gene. The rearrangement joins TRBV7-9 to TRBJ2-4; TRBD2 matches 7 bases. CDR1 SEHNR and CDR2 FQNEAQ come from the germline V gene (reference sequence). This CDR3 contains 13 residues. CDR3 DNA (partial): TGTGCCAGCAGCCCTCCGGGGGACTATGGT. Amino acid sequence: CASSPPGDYG. In full, the CDR3 reads CASSPPGDYGQYF.

Ten or more counts support this clone. The CDR3 end falls 3 residues outside the read, so it is completed with the germline J gene. The rearrangement links TRBV3-1 (or the pseudogene TRBV3-2) to TRBJ2-3, with D possibly matching TRBD2 (5 bases). The CDR3 covers 20 residues. V dropped 4 bases and J dropped 0 bases, with 26 bases sitting between them. In germline, CDR1 is LGHDT, CDR2 YNNKEL (reference sequence). CDR3 protein: CASSLRTDQRLISSTDTQYF. Incomplete CDR3 DNA: TGTGCCAGCAGCCTTCGAACGGACCAGCGGCTAATATCTAGCACAGATACG.

At least ten counts were recorded for this clone. The missing CDR3 end, 3 residues past where the read stops, is filled in from the germline J gene. This chain connects TRBV10-3 to TRBJ2-1; 7 bases map to TRBD2. Germline values: CDR1 ENHRY, CDR2 SYGVKD. The ends lost 0 bases at V and 0 bases at J; junction bases unmatched: 5. The CDR3 sequence is 17 residues long. The covered CDR3 bases are TGTGCCATCAGTGAGTCAAGCGGGGTGAGCTCCTACAATGAG. Translating it yields CAISESSGVSSYNE. In full, the CDR3 is CAISESSGVSSYNEQFF.

On this clone itself: Coverage ceases 3 residues before the CDR3 finishes, and the germline J gene fills in the end. This CDR3 is also generated by other DNA sequences in the sample. V is TRBV19 and J is TRBJ1-2, with 8 bases matching TRBD1. This CDR3 region has 12 residues. The germline CDR1 and CDR2 sequences are LNHDA and SQIVND (reference sequence). The DNA read from the CDR3 is TGTGCCAGTGGGACAGGCTCCTACGAC. Translation: CASGTGSYD. The CDR3 in full is CASGTGSYDYTF.

The sample holds many counts of this clone. The missing CDR3 end, 3 residues past where the read stops, is filled in from the germline J gene. This chain uses TRBV30 with TRBJ2-3; D is perhaps TRBD2 (5 bases). The CDR3 consists of 15 residues. V was pared by 5 bases and J by 2 bases, with 17 bases between. Germline V CDR1 and CDR2: GTSNPN, SVGIG (reference sequence). The CDR3 sequence is CAWDLGGPPTDTQYF. The DNA read from the CDR3 is TGTGCCTGGGACCTTGGCGGGCCCCCCACAGATACG.

This clone appeared many times. The CDR3 end falls 3 residues outside the read, so it is completed with the germline J gene. The rearrangement uses TRBV29-1 and TRBJ1-1; maybe TRBD1 (5 bases). Germline CDR1 reads SQVTM; CDR2 reads ANQGSEA. The ends were cut back, 5 bases at V and 1 base at J, with 11 bases in the middle. The CDR3 covers 13 residues. The CDR3 sequence is CSVPGLSNTEAFF. Incomplete CDR3 DNA: TGCAGCGTTCCGGGACTTTCGAACACTGAA.

This clone showed up many times. Sequencing ends 3 residues short of the CDR3 end; the germline J gene provides the rest. This sequence joins TRBV19 and TRBJ2-3; 7 positions agree with TRBD2. J lost 1 base, V lost 3 bases, and 10 bases had no gene match. Germline CDR1 LNHDA, CDR2 SQIVND (reference sequence). The CDR3 sequence is 17 residues long. CDR3 sequence reads: CASSMDSSGGRTDTQYF. The part of the CDR3 DNA that was read is TGTGCCAGTAGTATGGACTCGTCGGGGGGTCGCACAGATACG. The whole variable domain, filled in from reference TRBV19 and TRBJ2-3, reads DGGITQSPKYLFRKEGQNVTLSCEQNLNHDAMYWYRQDPGQGLRLIYYSQIVNDFQKGDIAEGYSVSREKKESFPLTVTSAQKNPTAFYLCASSMDSSGGRTDTQYFGPGTRLTVL.

With regard to this clone: The observed sequence ends 3 residues before the CDR3 terminus, with the missing tail filled in from the germline J gene. This chain links TRBV7-9 with TRBJ2-2, with D perhaps given as TRBD1 or TRBD2 (6 bases each). Germline CDR1 is SEHNR and CDR2 is FQNEAQ (reference sequence). This CDR3 has 12 residues. The chain's CDR3 is CATSEGDEKLFF. CDR3 DNA, as far as it was read: TGTGCCACCTCGGAGGGGGATGAAAAG.

Comments on this clone: The read ends 3 residues shy of where the CDR3 ends; the end is completed using the germline J gene. The chain uses TRBV5-1 and TRBJ2-1; D is unresolved. This CDR3 has 14 residues. The germline gives CDR1 SGHRS, CDR2 YFSETQ. Trimming pared 6 bases from V and 7 bases from J, leaving 17 bases between. The CDR3 sequence: CASMFRPRQNEQFF. The sequenced part of the CDR3 DNA is TGCGCCAGCATGTTCCGCCCCCGTCAGAATGAG. Looking up the rest from reference TRBV5-1 and TRBJ2-1 gives the full variable domain: KAGVTQTPRYLIKTRGQQVTLSCSPISGHRSVSWYQQTPGQGLQFLFEYFSETQRNKGNFPGRFSGRQFSNSRSEMNVSTLELGDSALYLCASMFRPRQNEQFFGPGTRLTVL.

This clone showed up many times. The missing CDR3 end, 3 residues past where the read stops, is filled in from the germline J gene. The chain links TRBV10-3 to TRBJ2-7; a weak D match, TRBD2 (6 bases). There are 13 residues in the CDR3. The V gene lost 0 bases and the J gene lost 3 bases, with 6 bases spanning the gap. CDR1 is ENHRY and CDR2 is SYGVKD in the germline V gene. CDR3 protein: CAISESRGYEQYF. CDR3 DNA, as far as it was read: TGTGCCATCAGTGAGTCGCGGGGCTACGAG.

CDR3: CASSESEGAGGYTF. CDR3 bases read: TGCGCCAGCAGTGAGTCGGAGGGGGCGGGTGGC. This chain connects TRBV10-2 to TRBJ1-2, with 7 bases lining up with TRBD1. Read coverage stops 3 residues before the CDR3 terminus; the germline J gene supplies the remainder. CDR1 and CDR2 (germline): WSHSY, SAAADI. This CDR3 has 14 amino acids. V was clipped by 0 bases and J by 7 bases; unmatched bases: 5.

This clone was recorded at least ten times. The CDR3 is cut off 3 residues early in the read; its end comes from the germline J gene. The chain is built from TRBV30 and TRBJ2-7; possible D gene TRBD1, 6 bases. V was clipped by 1 base and J by 2 bases, with 18 bases between them. Germline V gives CDR1 GTSNPN, CDR2 SVGIG (reference sequence). CDR3 size: 16 residues. The DNA read from the CDR3 is TGTGCCTGGAGTGGGCCTTTAACAGGGTCTCCCTACGAG. Protein: CAWSGPLTGSPYE. The CDR3, in full, reads CAWSGPLTGSPYEQYF.

This clone was counted many times. The CDR3 goes on 3 residues after the read ends, and that part is filled in from the germline J gene. This sequence joins TRBV7-2 and TRBJ1-2; tentatively, D is TRBD1 (6 bases). This CDR3 is built from 14 residues. Trimming took 9 bases from V and 2 from J, leaving 16 bases between them. From germline, CDR1 is SGHTA and CDR2 FQGNSA. The chain's CDR3 is CARTPQDSNYGYTF. The CDR3 DNA, read in part, is TGTGCCAGAACACCCCAGGACAGCAACTATGGC. Full variable domain (rest looked up from reference TRBV7-2 and TRBJ1-2): GAGVSQSPSNKVTEKGKDVELRCDPISGHTALYWYRQSLGQGLEFLIYFQGNSAPDKSGLPSDRFSAERTGGSVSTLTIQRTQQEDSAVYLCARTPQDSNYGYTFGSGTRLTVV.

This clone showed up many times. Read coverage stops 3 residues before the CDR3 terminus; the germline J gene supplies the remainder. The gene calls are TRBV29-1 and TRBJ1-1; no clear D. Germline V gene lookup returns CDR1 SQVTM and CDR2 ANQGSEA. The V end was cut by 3 bases, the J end by 0 bases, with 14 bases between. The CDR3 covers 15 residues. CDR3 sequence reads: CSVDNAGRMNTEAFF. Partial CDR3 DNA: TGCAGCGTTGATAATGCGGGGAGGATGAACACTGAA.

This clone was observed at least ten times. The sequenced fragment ends 3 residues before the CDR3 boundary, so the rest is inferred from the germline J gene. The chain has TRBV5-6 and TRBJ2-1; 10 bases fit TRBD2. J gave up 7 bases and V 6 bases, and 10 bases lay outside the gene matches. CDR1 SGHDT and CDR2 YYEEEE come from the germline V gene. The CDR3 runs 15 residues. The part of the CDR3 DNA that was read is TGTGCCAGCACCCAGGATAGCGGGGGGAGGAATGAG. It is translated as CASTQDSGGRNE. The full CDR3 is CASTQDSGGRNEQFF.